In its sample, the clone carrying this T cell receptor (beta chain) was seen many times. The data were obtained in a study of regulatory T cells in long-lasting Graves disease. Library construction for TCR beta used iRepertoire HTBI primers and Arm-PCR of CDR3 regions. One entry per CDR3 protein, called by TCRdb with MiXCR from the multiplex PCR reads. The sample contains around 460,000 distinct CDR3 sequences, around 15% of which appear only once. Time point of the sample: newly diagnosed GD, antithyroid drugs for less than 3 months. The TCR library used RNA extracted from PBMCs. The CDR3 has 14 amino acids. V dropped 3 bases and J dropped 1 base, with 9 bases sitting between them. This sample also belongs to another study, concerning T cells in Graves' hyperthyroidism and ophthalmopathy.

The sequences come from peripheral blood mononuclear cells (PBMCs), collected at new diagnosis, from a patient treated with antithyroid drugs. The rearrangement joins TRBV12-3 or TRBV12-4 to TRBJ1-1; D is unclear. This receptor was taken from a woman aged 45-65 years with Graves disease. The DNA of the CDR3 is TGTGCCAGCAGTTTTAGCGAGGCGAACACTGAAGCTTTCTTT. Its protein product is CASSFSEANTEAFF.